The 10 T cell receptor beta chains below all came from one sample that was sequenced in a study of T-cell memory formation after mild COVID-19. TCRdb called the 5' RACE reads again in MiXCR, with one record for every CDR3 protein. The top ten hold 2.1% of the sample, which has almost 250,000 distinct CDR3 sequences, about 16% seen once. The specimen sequenced was PBMCs or a T cell subset sorted from them (not recorded which). These receptors were collected from an adult woman who had mild COVID-19 (a few samples of this study predate the infection). Cell type and time point are not known.

The chain employs TRBV29-1 and TRBJ2-7, with 9 bases fitting TRBD1. CDR1 SQVTM and CDR2 ANQGSEA come from the germline V gene. The V segment lost 6 bases and the J segment 6 bases; nucleotides outside the gene matches: 3. CDR3 length equals 11 residues. The CDR3 bases are TGCAGCGTCGGGACAGGGCGCGAGCAGTACTTC. Its translation is CSVGTGREQYF.

V is TRBV4-1 and J is TRBJ1-5; TRBD1 matches at 8 bases. The CDR3 spans 16 residues. After removal of 4 bases from V and 6 bases from J, the junction contained 11 bases not matched to a gene. Germline V gene sequence: CDR1 MGHRA, CDR2 YSYEKL. CDR3 DNA: TGCGCCAGCAGCCTAGGACAGGGACCGTTAGGTCAGCCCCAGCATTTT. Translated, it gives CASSLGQGPLGQPQHF.

Remarks on this clonotype: An end of the junction does not agree with germline; a read error may underlie this. This chain connects TRBV20-1 to TRBJ2-3, with 12 bases lining up with TRBD2. From germline, CDR1 is DFQATT and CDR2 SNEGSKA (reference sequence). The CDR3 loop spans 12 amino acids. CDR3 residues: CSARDASGRAQF. The CDR3 region has the DNA TGCAGTGCTAGAGATGCTAGCGGGAGGGCCCAGTTC.

This clonotype was recorded a few times. The V gene is TRBV7-2, the J gene TRBJ1-1, with TRBD1 matching 10 bases. V gave up 5 bases and J gave up 4 bases; unmatched junction bases: 7. This CDR3 is 15 amino acids long. Germline V gene data show CDR1 as SGHTA and CDR2 as FQGNSA. CDR3 amino acids: CASSRLGQGVTEAFF. DNA for the CDR3: TGTGCCAGCAGCCGACTTGGACAGGGGGTCACTGAAGCTTTCTTT.

This clonotype came up a few times. V and J are TRBV10-3 and TRBJ1-2; D gene ambiguous. The CDR3 consists of 13 residues. The V gene lost 0 bases and the J gene lost 10 bases, with 12 bases spanning the gap. The germline gives CDR1 ENHRY, CDR2 SYGVKD. CDR3 bases: TGTGCCATCAGTGAGTCGAATGGACGGGCCTACACCTTC. Its translation is CAISESNGRAYTF.

The CDR3 protein is CASSYPGTGAYGYTF. The CDR3 DNA follows: TGTGCCAGCAGCTACCCCGGGACAGGCGCCTATGGCTACACCTTC. This rearrangement joins TRBV9 to TRBJ1-2; 8 positions match TRBD1. Germline lookup yields CDR1 SGDLS and CDR2 YYNGEE. CDR3 length: 15 residues. V lost 4 bases, J lost 4 bases, and 9 bases stayed unmatched.

The J gene is TRBJ1-2, the V gene TRBV7-2, with D perhaps matching TRBD1 (6 bases). Germline V gene lookup returns CDR1 SGHTA and CDR2 FQGNSA. Trimming cost V 7 bases and J 0 bases, with 12 bases left between them. This CDR3 comprises 14 residues. CDR3 bases: TGTGCCAGCACCTTGGACAGTTCTAACTATGGCTACACCTTC. Its protein product is CASTLDSSNYGYTF.

This clonotype was counted between two and nine times. The genes are TRBV6-5 and TRBJ1-4; D is unclear. Trimming removed 7 bases from V and 0 bases from J, with 15 bases in between. The CDR3 has 16 residues. Germline CDR1 MNHEY, CDR2 SVGAGI. CDR3 DNA: TGTGCCAGCACTCTCTCCGGACCTGCAACTAATGAAAAACTGTTTTTT. As protein: CASTLSGPATNEKLFF.

This clonotype was seen repeatedly, ten times or more. CDR3 sequence: CASSLSRETQYF. DNA of the CDR3: TGTGCCAGCAGCTTAAGCCGAGAGACCCAGTACTTC. V usage is TRBV7-2 and J usage is TRBJ2-5; D call uncertain. CDR3 size: 12 residues. Germline V gene data show CDR1 as SGHTA and CDR2 as FQGNSA. The ends were cut back, 2 bases at V and 4 bases at J, with 5 bases in the middle.

This clonotype has only a few counts. This chain uses TRBV12-3 or TRBV12-4 with TRBJ2-2, with D unresolved. Trimming took 6 bases from V and 1 from J, leaving 3 bases between them. CDR3 size: 12 residues. CDR3 sequence reads: CASRKNTGELFF. The CDR3 nucleotides read TGTGCCAGCAGGAAGAACACCGGGGAGCTGTTTTTT.